The 20 T cell receptor beta chains below all came from one sample that was sequenced in a study of blood T cell repertoires in COVID-19. Sequenced by immunoSEQ multiplex PCR; TCRdb stores in-frame clones only, minus some. Among roughly 260,000 clones listed, 87% were seen once. The material sequenced was PBMCs or T cells enriched from blood (not recorded which). These receptors originate from a woman aged 25 to 39 with acute COVID-19.

V usage is TRBV20-1 and J usage is TRBJ2-3; 7 positions agree with TRBD2. The V and J ends lost 3 bases and 3 bases, in that order; junction bases with no gene match: 9. The CDR3 runs to 15 residues. Germline-derived CDR1 and CDR2 are DFQATT and SNEGSKA (reference sequence). The CDR3: CSASRGSGTTDTQYF. DNA for the CDR3: TGCAGTGCTAGTAGGGGCAGCGGGACGACAGATACGCAGTATTTT.

The chain couples TRBV10-3 to TRBJ1-4, with 10 bases matching TRBD1. The junction had 10 bases not matched to a gene; V was cut back by 6 bases and J by 0 bases. Germline V gives CDR1 ENHRY, CDR2 SYGVKD. The CDR3 loop spans 18 amino acids. DNA of the CDR3: TGTGCCATCAGGCCCGGGACAGGGGTGGGAGCAACTAATGAAAAACTGTTTTTT. Protein product: CAIRPGTGVGATNEKLFF.

This rearrangement joins TRBV30 to TRBJ2-2, with D unresolved. Germline values: CDR1 GTSNPN, CDR2 SVGIG (reference sequence). V was shortened by 3 bases and J by 6 bases, with 11 bases between the two germline ends. The CDR3 spans 13 residues. In DNA, the CDR3 is TGTGCCTGGAGAAAATACGCGTCCGGGGAGCTGTTTTTT. Translated: CAWRKYASGELFF.

This chain connects TRBV2 to TRBJ1-3; D is possibly TRBD1 (5 bases). V lost 6 bases and J lost 0, with 12 bases in between. The length of the CDR3 is 15 residues. In germline, CDR1 is SNHLY, CDR2 FYNNEI. In nucleotides, the CDR3 is TGTGCCAGCAGGTCGGACACAAGCTCTGGAAACACCATATATTTT. Its protein is CASRSDTSSGNTIYF.

The chain couples TRBV18 to TRBJ2-1; perhaps TRBD2 as D (5 bases). V was trimmed by 3 bases and J by 8 bases, leaving 17 bases between them. The CDR3 is 15 amino acids. Germline V gene sequence: CDR1 KGHSH, CDR2 LQKENI. As DNA, the CDR3 is TGTGCCAGCTCACCCCGTGGAGGTTTTGGGGATGAGCAGTTCTTC. Protein product: CASSPRGGFGDEQFF. The variable domain in full, with the rest retrieved from reference TRBV18 and TRBJ2-1, is NAGVMQNPRHLVRRRGQEARLRCSPMKGHSHVYWYRQLPEEGLKFMVYLQKENIIDESGMPKERFSAEFPKEGPSILRIQQVVRGDSAAYFCASSPRGGFGDEQFFGPGTRLTVL.

The chain uses TRBV30 and TRBJ1-2; TRBD1 agrees at 8 bases. This CDR3 has 14 residues. Losses at the gene ends were 3 bases for V and 4 bases for J; bases not matched to a gene: 7. Germline loops: CDR1 GTSNPN, CDR2 SVGIG (reference sequence). CDR3 in amino acids: CAWREAGGVYGYTF. Here the CDR3 DNA reads TGTGCCTGGAGAGAGGCAGGGGGCGTCTATGGCTACACCTTC.

The V call is TRBV6-2 or TRBV6-3, the J call TRBJ2-2; tentative D call: TRBD1 (6 bases). V was shortened by 4 bases and J by 2 bases, with 11 bases between the two germline ends. Germline V gene lookup returns CDR1 MNHEY and CDR2 SVGEGT. The CDR3 is 15 amino acids. CDR3 in DNA: TGTGCCAGCAGTTTTGGGACACCCAACACCGGGGAGCTGTTTTTT. This gives the protein CASSFGTPNTGELFF.

Regarding this clone: Germline is not matched at one junction end, which may reflect a read error. Other nucleotide sequences from this sample produce the same CDR3. V is TRBV11-3 and J is TRBJ2-2; 8 bases fit TRBD1. This CDR3 is built from 14 residues. Germline lookup yields CDR1 SGHNT and CDR2 YENEEA. CDR3 protein: CASSLDRGAGELFF. CDR3 nucleotides: TGTGCCAGCAGCCTAGACAGGGGCGCCGGGGAGCTGTTTTTT.

This CDR3 reads CASSELPGGQETQYF. CDR3 in DNA: TGTGCCAGCAGTGAATTGCCGGGGGGGCAGGAGACCCAGTACTTC. The chain employs TRBV6-1 and TRBJ2-5; 8 nucleotides agree with TRBD2. V lost 2 bases, J lost 5 bases, and 7 bases stayed unmatched. There are 15 residues in the CDR3. Germline V gene data show CDR1 as MNHNS and CDR2 as SASEGT.

This clone is a singleton in its sample. V usage is TRBV6-5 and J usage is TRBJ1-5, with TRBD1 matching over 8 bases. Germline V lookup: CDR1 MNHEY, CDR2 SVGAGI. Germline trimming cut 6 bases from V and 3 bases from J; bases unmatched to any gene: 7. This CDR3 comprises 15 residues. The CDR3 sequence is CASSHGQGANQPQHF. CDR3 DNA: TGTGCCAGCAGCCATGGACAGGGCGCCAATCAGCCCCAGCATTTT.

The chain carries TRBV4-3 and TRBJ2-7, with D perhaps matching TRBD2 (7 bases). The germline V gene has CDR1 LGHNA and CDR2 YSLEER. The CDR3 has 18 residues. Trimming cost V 1 base and J 4 bases, with 23 bases left between them. This CDR3 reads CASSQAGAGAGINYEQYF. CDR3 nucleotides: TGCGCCAGCAGCCAAGCGGGGGCGGGAGCAGGGATAAATTACGAGCAGTACTTC.

The gene calls are TRBV27 and TRBJ2-1, with D perhaps TRBD2 (7 bases). CDR1 and CDR2 from the germline V gene are MNHEY and SMNVEV (reference sequence). The CDR3 has 16 amino acids. V lost 6 bases, J lost 8 bases, and 23 bases lay in between. The CDR3 sequence is CASRGGGFVPFYEQFF. CDR3 in DNA: TGTGCCAGCAGAGGGGGGGGTTTCGTACCATTCTATGAGCAGTTCTTC.

This clone was found once. The chain carries TRBV4-2 and TRBJ1-1, with TRBD1 matching over 7 bases. Unmatched junction bases numbered 2, after V lost 3 bases and J lost 7 bases. Per germline, CDR1 LGHNA and CDR2 YNFKEQ. The CDR3 has 12 amino acids. CDR3 sequence: CASSQGTDEAFF. DNA for the CDR3: TGTGCCAGCAGCCAGGGGACAGATGAAGCTTTCTTT.

This clone was observed once. This chain links TRBV9 with TRBJ1-6; 7 bases align to TRBD1. Germline V gene data show CDR1 as SGDLS and CDR2 as YYNGEE. V lost 0 bases, J lost 6 bases, and 6 bases stayed unmatched. The CDR3 loop spans 16 amino acids. CDR3 in DNA: TGTGCCAGCAGCGTAGAGGGGGCGTTAAGTAATTCACCCCTCCACTTT. As protein: CASSVEGALSNSPLHF.

This chain joins TRBV6-5 and TRBJ1-1; D is possibly TRBD1 (6 bases). This CDR3 spans 14 amino acids. The V end lost 5 bases, the J end lost 1 base, and 11 bases lay between the germline ends. Germline V lookup: CDR1 MNHEY, CDR2 SVGAGI. CDR3 in DNA: TGTGCCAGCAGTCCCACAGGGAAGAACACTGAAGCTTTCTTT. Translation gives CASSPTGKNTEAFF.

The chain employs TRBV12-3 or TRBV12-4 and TRBJ2-3; no reliable D call. The CDR3 runs to 13 residues. The V and J ends lost 1 base and 2 bases respectively, with 4 bases between them. The CDR3 bases are TGTGCCAGCAGTTTAGGGCCCACAGATACGCAGTATTTT. This codes for CASSLGPTDTQYF.

This chain connects TRBV19 to TRBJ1-5; 10 positions agree with TRBD1. CDR1 is LNHDA, CDR2 SQIVND, per germline (reference sequence). V dropped 6 bases and J dropped 5; count of bases not matched to a gene: 1. The CDR3 sequence is 13 residues long. CDR3 sequence (DNA): TGTGCCAGTAGGGGACAGGGGCATCAGCCCCAGCATTTT. It translates to CASRGQGHQPQHF.

The rearrangement joins TRBV2 to TRBJ1-2, with D uncertain. V was shortened by 10 bases and J by 8 bases, with 11 bases between the two germline ends. This CDR3 region has 10 residues. The V gene's germline CDR1 is SNHLY and CDR2 FYNNEI. The DNA of the CDR3 is TGTGCCACCGCATCGGAGGGCTACACCTTC. This gives the protein CATASEGYTF.

The V call is TRBV6-5, the J call TRBJ1-6; no reliable D call. CDR3 length equals 16 residues. Looked up from germline, CDR1 is MNHEY and CDR2 is SVGAGI. V was pared by 4 bases and J by 1 base, with 11 bases between. The CDR3: CASSSKTASYNSPLHF. The CDR3 DNA reads as TGTGCCAGCAGTTCCAAAACAGCTTCCTATAATTCACCCCTCCACTTT.

The table lists this clone with a count of one. The CDR3 loop is CASSPRDRGSETQYF. The CDR3 DNA reads as TGTGCCAGCTCACCACGGGACAGGGGATCGGAGACCCAGTACTTC. The rearrangement joins TRBV18 to TRBJ2-5; 10 bases map to TRBD1. The germline V gene has CDR1 KGHSH and CDR2 LQKENI. The CDR3 spans 15 residues. V lost 1 base to trimming and J lost 5 bases; unmatched junction nucleotides: 4. The full variable domain, completed using reference TRBV18 and TRBJ2-5, is NAGVMQNPRHLVRRRGQEARLRCSPMKGHSHVYWYRQLPEEGLKFMVYLQKENIIDESGMPKERFSAEFPKEGPSILRIQQVVRGDSAAYFCASSPRDRGSETQYFGPGTRLLVL.